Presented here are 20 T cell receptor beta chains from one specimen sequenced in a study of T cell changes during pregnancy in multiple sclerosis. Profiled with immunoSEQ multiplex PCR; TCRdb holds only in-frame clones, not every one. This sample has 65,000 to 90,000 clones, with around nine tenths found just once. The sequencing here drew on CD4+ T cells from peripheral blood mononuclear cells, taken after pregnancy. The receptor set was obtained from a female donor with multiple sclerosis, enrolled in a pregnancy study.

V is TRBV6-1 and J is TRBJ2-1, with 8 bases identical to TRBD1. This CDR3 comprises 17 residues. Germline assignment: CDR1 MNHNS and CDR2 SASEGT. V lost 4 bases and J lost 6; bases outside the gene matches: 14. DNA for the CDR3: TGTGCCAGCAGTGGATCCCTCAGACAGGGGTGGCGCAATGAGCAGTTCTTC. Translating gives CASSGSLRQGWRNEQFF.

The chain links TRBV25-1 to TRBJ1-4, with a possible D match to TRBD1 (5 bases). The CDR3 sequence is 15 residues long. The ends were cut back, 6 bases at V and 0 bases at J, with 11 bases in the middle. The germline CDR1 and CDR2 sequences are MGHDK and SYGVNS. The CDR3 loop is CASRGSGATNEKLFF. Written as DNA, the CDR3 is TGTGCCAGCAGGGGGTCGGGGGCAACTAATGAAAAACTGTTTTTT.

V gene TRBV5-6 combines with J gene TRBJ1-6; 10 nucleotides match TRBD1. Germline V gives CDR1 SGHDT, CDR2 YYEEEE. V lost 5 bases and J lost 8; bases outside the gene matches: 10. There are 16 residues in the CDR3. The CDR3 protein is CASSWGTGVVYSPLHF. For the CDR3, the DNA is TGTGCCAGCAGTTGGGGGACAGGGGTAGTGTATTCACCCCTCCACTTT.

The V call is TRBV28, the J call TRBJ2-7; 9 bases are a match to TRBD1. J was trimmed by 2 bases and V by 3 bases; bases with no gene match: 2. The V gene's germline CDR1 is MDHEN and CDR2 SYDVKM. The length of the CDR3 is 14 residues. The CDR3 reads CASSLRQGAYEQYF. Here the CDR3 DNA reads TGTGCCAGCAGTTTGCGACAGGGGGCCTACGAGCAGTACTTC.

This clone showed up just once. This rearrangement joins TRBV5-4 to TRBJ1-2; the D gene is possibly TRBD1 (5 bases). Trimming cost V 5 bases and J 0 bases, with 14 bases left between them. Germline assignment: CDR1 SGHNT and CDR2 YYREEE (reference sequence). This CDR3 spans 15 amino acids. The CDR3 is CASSPPGGANYGYTF. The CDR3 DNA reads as TGTGCCAGCAGTCCCCCGGGAGGGGCTAACTATGGCTACACCTTC.

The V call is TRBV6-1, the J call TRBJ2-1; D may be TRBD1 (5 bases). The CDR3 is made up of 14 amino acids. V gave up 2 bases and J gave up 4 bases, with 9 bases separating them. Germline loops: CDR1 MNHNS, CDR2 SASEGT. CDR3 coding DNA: TGTGCCAGCAGTGAACTACAGGAATACAATGAGCAGTTCTTC. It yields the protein CASSELQEYNEQFF.

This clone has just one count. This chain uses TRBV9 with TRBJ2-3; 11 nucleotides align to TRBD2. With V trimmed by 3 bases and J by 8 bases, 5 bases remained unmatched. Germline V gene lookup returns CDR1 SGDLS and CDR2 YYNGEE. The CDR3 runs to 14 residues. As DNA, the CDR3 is TGTGCCAGCAGCGGAACTAGCGGGAGCGGTACGCAGTATTTT. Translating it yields CASSGTSGSGTQYF.

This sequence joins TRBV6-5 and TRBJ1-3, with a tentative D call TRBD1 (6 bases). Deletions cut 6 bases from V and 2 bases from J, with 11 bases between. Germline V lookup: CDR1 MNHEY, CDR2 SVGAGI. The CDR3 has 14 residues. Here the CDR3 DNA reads TGTGCCAGCAGGGCAGGGGACGCTGGAAACACCATATATTTT. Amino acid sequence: CASRAGDAGNTIYF.

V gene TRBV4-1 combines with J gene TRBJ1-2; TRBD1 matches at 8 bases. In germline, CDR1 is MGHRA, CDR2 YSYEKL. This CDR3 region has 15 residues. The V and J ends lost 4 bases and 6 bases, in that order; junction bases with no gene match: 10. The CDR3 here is CASSPFLAGGDGYTF. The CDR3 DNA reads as TGCGCCAGCAGCCCGTTTTTGGCAGGGGGCGATGGCTACACCTTC.

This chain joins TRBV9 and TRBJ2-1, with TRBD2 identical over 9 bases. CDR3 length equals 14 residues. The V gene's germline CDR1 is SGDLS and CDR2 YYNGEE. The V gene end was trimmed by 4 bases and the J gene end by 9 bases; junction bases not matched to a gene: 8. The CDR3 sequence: CASSTRGGASEQFF. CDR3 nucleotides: TGTGCCAGCAGCACCCGCGGGGGGGCCAGTGAGCAGTTCTTC. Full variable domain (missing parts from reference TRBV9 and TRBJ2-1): DSGVTQTPKHLITATGQRVTLRCSPRSGDLSVYWYQQSLDQGLQFLIQYYNGEERAKGNILERFSAQQFPDLHSELNLSSLELGDSALYFCASSTRGGASEQFFGPGTRLTVL.

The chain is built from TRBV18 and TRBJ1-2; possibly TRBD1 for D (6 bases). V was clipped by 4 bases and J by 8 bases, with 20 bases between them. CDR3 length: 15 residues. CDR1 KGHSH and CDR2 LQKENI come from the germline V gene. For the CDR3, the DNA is TGTGCCAGCTCACAGGGACAACTCCTCTATTCGGGCTACACCTTC. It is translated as CASSQGQLLYSGYTF. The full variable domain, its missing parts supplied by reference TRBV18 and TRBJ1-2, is NAGVMQNPRHLVRRRGQEARLRCSPMKGHSHVYWYRQLPEEGLKFMVYLQKENIIDESGMPKERFSAEFPKEGPSILRIQQVVRGDSAAYFCASSQGQLLYSGYTFGSGTRLTVV.

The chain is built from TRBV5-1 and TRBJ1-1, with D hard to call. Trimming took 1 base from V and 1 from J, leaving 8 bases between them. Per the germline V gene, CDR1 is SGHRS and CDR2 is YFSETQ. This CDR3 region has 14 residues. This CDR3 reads CASSLFGGNTEAFF. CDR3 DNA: TGCGCCAGCAGCTTGTTCGGTGGGAACACTGAAGCTTTCTTT.

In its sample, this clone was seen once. CDR3 sequence reads: CASSPIARGVSYNEQFF. CDR3 nucleotides: TGTGCCAGTAGTCCCATAGCGCGGGGGGTGTCCTACAATGAGCAGTTCTTC. The chain uses TRBV19 and TRBJ2-1, with 8 bases fitting TRBD2. The CDR3 loop spans 17 amino acids. Germline assignment: CDR1 LNHDA and CDR2 SQIVND (reference sequence). Unmatched junction bases numbered 10, after V lost 5 bases and J lost 1 base.

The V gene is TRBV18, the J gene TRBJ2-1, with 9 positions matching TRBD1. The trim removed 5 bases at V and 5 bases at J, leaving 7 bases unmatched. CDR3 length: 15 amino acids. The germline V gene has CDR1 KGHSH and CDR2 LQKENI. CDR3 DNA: TGTGCCAGCTCAACCGGGACAGGGTATAACAATGAGCAGTTCTTC. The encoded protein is CASSTGTGYNNEQFF.

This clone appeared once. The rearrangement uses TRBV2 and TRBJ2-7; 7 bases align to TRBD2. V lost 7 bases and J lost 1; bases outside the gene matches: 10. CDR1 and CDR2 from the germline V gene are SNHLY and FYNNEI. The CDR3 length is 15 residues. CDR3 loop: CASMAKRGPSYEQYF. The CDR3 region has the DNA TGTGCCAGCATGGCGAAGCGGGGCCCTTCCTACGAGCAGTACTTC.

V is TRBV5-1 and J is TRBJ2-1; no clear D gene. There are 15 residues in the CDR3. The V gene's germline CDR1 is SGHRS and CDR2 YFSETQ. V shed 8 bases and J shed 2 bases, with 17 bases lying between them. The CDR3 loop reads CASTSDDPAYNEQFF. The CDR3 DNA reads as TGCGCCAGTACCAGCGATGACCCAGCCTACAATGAGCAGTTCTTC.

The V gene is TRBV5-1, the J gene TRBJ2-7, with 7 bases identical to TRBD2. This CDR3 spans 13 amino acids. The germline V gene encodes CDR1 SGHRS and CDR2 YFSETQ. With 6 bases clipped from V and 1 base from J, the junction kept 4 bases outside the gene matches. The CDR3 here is CASNPGGSYEQYF. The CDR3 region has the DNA TGCGCCAGCAATCCCGGGGGGTCCTACGAGCAGTACTTC.

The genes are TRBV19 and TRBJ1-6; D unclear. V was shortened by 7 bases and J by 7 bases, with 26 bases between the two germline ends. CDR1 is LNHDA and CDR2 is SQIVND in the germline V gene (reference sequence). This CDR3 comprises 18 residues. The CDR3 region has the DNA TGTGCCAGTACCATGACCCCTGGCGGCAGTAGCTCGAATTCACCCCTCCACTTT. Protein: CASTMTPGGSSSNSPLHF.

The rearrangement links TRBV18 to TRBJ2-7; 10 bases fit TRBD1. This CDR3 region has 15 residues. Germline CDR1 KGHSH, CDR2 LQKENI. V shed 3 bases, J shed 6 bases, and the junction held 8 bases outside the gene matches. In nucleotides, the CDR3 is TGTGCCAGCTCACCGAAAGGGACAGGGGCACTCGAGCAGTACTTC. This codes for CASSPKGTGALEQYF.

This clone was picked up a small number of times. The CDR3 DNA sequence: TGTGCCACCAGCGGCTCCTGGACAGGGATCAATCAGCCCCAGCATTTT. Amino acid sequence: CATSGSWTGINQPQHF. The chain joins TRBV15 to TRBJ1-5; 8 bases match TRBD1. The CDR3 contains 16 residues. V shed 5 bases and J 3 bases; nucleotides not matched to a gene: 9. Germline V gene lookup returns CDR1 LNHNV and CDR2 YYDKDF (reference sequence).